This is a list of T cell receptor beta chains from one sample in a study of shared clonotypes between healthy human individuals. Here immunoSEQ multiplex PCR was the method, and the copy in TCRdb shows in-frame clones only, minus some. The sample records roughly 1 million clones, under 80% being singletons. Sequenced input: memory CD4+ T cells sorted from blood. These TCRs come from a man younger than 35 in good health. The CDR3 runs from the conserved cysteine through the conserved F or W. D genes are given only for firm matches. A row's size may be missing; if present it is once, few, many or a size class.

>TRBJ2-2|TRBV4-1|-|TRBD1
CASSRGQGASGELFF
TGCGCCAGCAGCCGGGGACAGGGGGCTTCCGGGGAGCTGTTTTTT
>TRBJ2-5|TRBV2|-|-
CASSERRLETQYF
TGTGCCAGCAGTGAACGAAGGTTAGAGACCCAGTACTTC
>TRBJ2-7|TRBV7-2|-|-
CASSFTGFYEQYF
TGTGCCAGCAGCTTTACAGGGTTCTACGAGCAGTACTTC
>TRBJ2-1|TRBV7-3|-|TRBD1
CASSFNRGDRNEQFF
TGTGCCAGCAGCTTTAACAGGGGGGATAGGAATGAGCAGTTCTTC
>TRBJ2-3|TRBV5-1|-|TRBD2
CASSSSGGGGKDTQYF
TGCGCCAGCAGCTCTAGCGGGGGCGGCGGTAAAGATACGCAGTATTTT
>TRBJ1-1|TRBV6-5|-|-
CASSYRSGANEAFF
TGTGCCAGCAGTTACAGGTCGGGAGCCAATGAAGCTTTCTTT
>TRBJ1-1|TRBV5-4|-|TRBD1
CASSSWTGDWNTEAFF
TGTGCCAGCAGCTCCTGGACAGGGGACTGGAACACTGAAGCTTTCTTT
>TRBJ1-2|TRBV6-1|-|TRBD1
CASSPRGSYGYTF
TGTGCCAGCAGCCCCAGGGGGAGCTATGGCTACACCTTC
>TRBJ2-3|TRBV7-2|-|TRBD2
CASSTRFVSGREGTDTQYF
TGTGCCAGCAGCACCCGATTTGTTAGCGGGAGGGAGGGCACAGATACGCAGTATTTT
>TRBJ2-7|TRBV5-1|-|-
CASSLVSGGYLSYEQYF
TGCGCCAGCAGCTTGGTTTCGGGCGGATATCTCTCCTACGAGCAGTACTTC
>TRBJ1-4|TRBV5-6|many|TRBD1
CASSFNQGGTNEKLFF
TGTGCCAGCAGCTTCAATCAGGGGGGGACTAATGAAAAACTGTTTTTT
>TRBJ1-6|TRBV5-6|-|-
CASSLTGNSPLHF
TGTGCCAGCAGTCTGACCGGGAATTCACCCCTCCACTTT
>TRBJ2-5|TRBV5-6|-|-
CASSFDRGGETQYF
TGTGCCAGCAGCTTTGACAGAGGTGGGGAGACCCAGTACTTC
>TRBJ2-5|TRBV2|-|-
CASRATGETQYF
TGTGCCAGCAGGGCGACGGGAGAGACCCAGTACTTC
>TRBJ2-7|TRBV15|-|TRBD1
CATSRGQGASEQYF
TGTGCCACCAGCAGAGGGCAGGGGGCGAGCGAGCAGTACTTC
>TRBJ2-5|TRBV5-1|-|-
CASSLTGSTPETQYF
TGCGCCAGCAGCTTGACCGGAAGCACGCCAGAGACCCAGTACTTC
>TRBJ1-2|TRBV19|-|TRBD1
CASSDRGNYGYTF
TGTGCCAGTAGTGACAGGGGGAACTATGGCTACACCTTC
>TRBJ2-7|TRBV9|few|TRBD1
CASSAFGTVYEQYF
TGTGCCAGCAGCGCCTTTGGGACAGTCTACGAGCAGTACTTC
>TRBJ2-7|TRBV6-1|-|-
CASSALRSSYEQYF
TGTGCCAGCAGTGCCCTTAGGAGCTCCTACGAGCAGTACTTC
>TRBJ2-7|TRBV5-1|once|-
CASSLTQGYEQYF
TGCGCCAGCAGCTTAACCCAGGGGTACGAGCAGTACTTC
>TRBJ1-2|TRBV4-1|-|-
CASSQQDRRGYTF
TGCGCCAGCAGCCAACAGGACCGCCGTGGCTACACCTTC
>TRBJ1-2|TRBV2|-|TRBD1
CASSLGQNYGYTF
TGTGCCAGCAGTTTGGGACAGAACTATGGCTACACCTTC
>TRBJ1-6|TRBV15|-|-
CATSRDRQINYNSPLHF
TGTGCCACCAGCAGAGATCGACAGATCAATTATAATTCACCCCTCCACTTT
>TRBJ2-2|TRBV10-1|-|-
CASSAGTANTGELFF
TGCGCCAGCAGCGCCGGCACAGCGAACACCGGGGAGCTGTTTTTT
>TRBJ2-5|TRBV5-1|-|TRBD1
CASSLLDRGGGETQYF
TGCGCCAGCAGCCTGCTTGACAGGGGCGGTGGGGAGACCCAGTACTTC
>TRBJ2-7|TRBV7-2|-|TRBD2
CASSLSLAGPSYEQYF
TGTGCCAGCAGCTTGTCCTTAGCGGGCCCATCCTACGAGCAGTACTTC
>TRBJ2-7|TRBV19|-|TRBD2
CAAHGPSGSSIYEQYF
TGTGCCGCCCACGGGCCTAGCGGGAGTAGTATCTACGAGCAGTACTTC
>TRBJ2-3|TRBV5-4|-|-
CASTGGATDTQYF
TGTGCCAGCACGGGGGGCGCGACAGATACGCAGTATTTT
>TRBJ1-5|TRBV19|-|TRBD1
CASSILGQGNQPQHF
TGTGCCAGTAGTATCCTTGGACAGGGGAATCAGCCCCAGCATTTT
>TRBJ2-1|TRBV9|-|TRBD2
CASSVVAAGGYNEQFF
TGTGCCAGCAGCGTAGTAGCAGCGGGGGGGTACAATGAGCAGTTCTTC
>TRBJ2-7|TRBV5-1|-|-
CASSLRGDEQYF
TGCGCCAGCAGCTTGCGGGGCGACGAGCAGTACTTC
>TRBJ2-5|TRBV19|few|TRBD1
CASSLLTGNQETQYF
TGTGCCAGTAGCCTACTGACAGGGAACCAAGAGACCCAGTACTTC
>TRBJ2-3|TRBV18|-|TRBD2
CASSPSAGGDTQYF
TGTGCCAGCTCACCGAGCGCGGGAGGGGATACGCAGTATTTT
>TRBJ2-1|TRBV6-1|-|TRBD2
CASSEGGSRSGFF
TGTGCCAGCAGTGAGGGCGGGAGTCGGTCGGGATTCTTC
>TRBJ2-2|TRBV5-1|-|-
CASSSTRGYTGELFF
TGCGCCAGCAGTTCAACCCGGGGCTACACCGGGGAGCTGTTTTTT
>TRBJ2-1|TRBV5-1|-|TRBD2
CASSPGRGGGDEQFF
TGCGCCAGCAGCCCCGGGCGGGGGGGCGGCGATGAGCAGTTCTTC
>TRBJ2-7|TRBV28|once|TRBD2
CALGPGTGRGDEQYF
TGTGCCCTCGGGCCGGGGACGGGGCGGGGGGACGAGCAGTACTTC
>TRBJ2-5|TRBV7-7|-|-
CASSLGQGRQETQYF
TGTGCTAGCAGCTTAGGTCAGGGCCGGCAAGAGACCCAGTACTTC
>TRBJ2-2|TRBV9|many|TRBD2
CASSPRTSFFSGELFF
TGTGCCAGCAGCCCCCGGACTAGTTTTTTTTCCGGGGAGCTGTTTTTT
>TRBJ1-1|TRBV15|-|-
CATSSLRGLNTEAFF
TGTGCCACCAGCAGCTTAAGGGGCTTGAACACTGAAGCTTTCTTT
>TRBJ1-3|TRBV5-4|-|TRBD1
CASSSARDRTSSGNTIYF
TGTGCCAGCAGCTCCGCTAGGGACAGGACAAGTTCTGGAAACACCATATATTTT
>TRBJ2-3|TRBV7-6|-|-
CASSGGTDTQYF
TGTGCCAGCAGCGGGGGCACAGATACGCAGTATTTT
>TRBJ1-6|TRBV5-8|-|-
CASSLEKGFYNSPLHF
TGTGCCAGCAGCTTGGAGAAGGGATTCTATAATTCACCCCTCCACTTT
>TRBJ2-5|TRBV5-1|-|TRBD2
CASSLRTSGGQETQYF
TGCGCCAGCAGCCTGCGGACTAGCGGGGGCCAAGAGACCCAGTACTTC
>TRBJ2-3|TRBV11-3|once|TRBD1
CASKGQGSDTQYF
TGTGCCAGCAAGGGACAGGGCTCAGATACGCAGTATTTT
>TRBJ1-1|TRBV6-4|-|TRBD1
CASSGTGSTEAFF
TGTGCCAGCAGCGGGACAGGGAGCACTGAAGCTTTCTTT
>TRBJ1-2|TRBV30|-|-
CAWQRDFNYGYTF
TGTGCCTGGCAGAGGGACTTCAACTATGGCTACACCTTC
>TRBJ1-2|TRBV7-2|-|-
CASSLSGQASTF
TGTGCCAGCAGCTTATCAGGGCAGGCGTCCACCTTC
>TRBJ2-7|TRBV6-4|-|TRBD1
CASSEPRGNYEQYF
TGTGCCAGCAGTGAGCCCAGGGGGAACTACGAGCAGTACTTC
>TRBJ1-2|TRBV27|once|TRBD1
CASRVEGAAGYTF
TGTGCCAGCAGAGTGGAGGGGGCTGCTGGCTACACCTTC
>TRBJ2-5|TRBV5-1|-|-
CASSTRPEQGTQYF
TGCGCCAGCAGCACTCGACCGGAGCAAGGGACCCAGTACTTC
>TRBJ1-4|TRBV6-1|-|-
CASGGATNEKLFF
TGTGCCAGCGGTGGGGCGACTAATGAAAAACTGTTTTTT
>TRBJ2-3|TRBV6-1|-|-
CASSATSSTDTQYF
TGTGCCAGCAGCGCAACTAGCAGCACAGATACGCAGTATTTT
>TRBJ2-3|TRBV11-3|-|TRBD2
CASGSGGSSTDTQYF
TGTGCCAGCGGGAGCGGGGGTTCTAGCACAGATACGCAGTATTTT
>TRBJ2-3|TRBV7-9|-|TRBD1
CASSPTGATQYF
TGTGCCAGCAGCCCGACAGGGGCTACGCAGTATTTT
>TRBJ2-4|TRBV29-1|-|-
CSVVLPGNIQYF
TGCAGCGTTGTTCTCCCGGGGAACATTCAGTACTTC
>TRBJ1-5|TRBV6-1|-|-
CASSERGVGNQPQHF
TGTGCCAGCAGTGAAAGGGGAGTGGGCAATCAGCCCCAGCATTTT
>TRBJ2-2|TRBV9|once|TRBD1
CASSAWDSSTGELFF
TGTGCCAGCAGCGCTTGGGACAGCAGCACCGGGGAGCTGTTTTTT
>TRBJ2-1|TRBV6-1|-|-
CASEQGSSYNEQFF
TGTGCCAGCGAGCAGGGGAGCTCCTACAATGAGCAGTTCTTC
>TRBJ2-5|TRBV6-5|-|TRBD2
CASSYTVTRGGETQYF
TGTGCCAGCAGTTACACAGTGACTAGGGGAGGGGAGACCCAGTACTTC